Reported below is one T cell receptor beta chain. CDR3 length: 11 residues. With 4 bases clipped from V and 12 bases from J, the junction kept 2 bases outside the gene matches. Each CDR3 protein gets one entry after TCRdb re-called the PCR reads with MiXCR. Altogether over 5,000 distinct CDR3 sequences are present, about 59% being singletons, with the ten largest covering roughly a quarter. The data originate from a study of CD4 and CD8 cells across lung adenocarcinoma regions. The J gene is TRBJ2-1, the V gene TRBV12-3 or TRBV12-4; 8 nucleotides agree with TRBD1. Sequencing was done on a sample of CD4+ T cells from the center of a lung tumor. The TCR comes from a female donor with lung adenocarcinoma. The CD4 and CD8 labels of this study may be unreliable. Written as DNA, the CDR3 is TGTGCCAGCAGTTACAGGGGGGTGCAGTTCTTC. Translated: CASSYRGVQFF.